What follows describes a single TCR beta chain. The CDR3 is made up of 13 amino acids. V lost 5 bases and J lost 5, with 12 bases in between. The record originates from a study of patients and donors after allogeneic stem cell transplantation. TCRdb redid the calling of the RT-PCR reads with MiXCR, one entry per CDR3 protein. Seen here are about 74,000 distinct CDR3 sequences, roughly 29% observed once, and the top ten hold less than 30%. Sequenced: blood, either unsorted or a sorted T cell fraction (not recorded which). V is TRBV12-3 or TRBV12-4 and J is TRBJ1-1; no clear D gene. The clonotype was recovered from a human donor who was either an allogeneic HSCT recipient or a stem cell or donor lymphocyte infusion donor (not recorded which). It is not recorded whose cells these are; they may come from a transplant donor. The CDR3 here is CASSPLSRTEAFF. The CDR3, as DNA: TGTGCCAGCAGTCCGCTCTCGCGGACTGAAGCTTTCTTT.